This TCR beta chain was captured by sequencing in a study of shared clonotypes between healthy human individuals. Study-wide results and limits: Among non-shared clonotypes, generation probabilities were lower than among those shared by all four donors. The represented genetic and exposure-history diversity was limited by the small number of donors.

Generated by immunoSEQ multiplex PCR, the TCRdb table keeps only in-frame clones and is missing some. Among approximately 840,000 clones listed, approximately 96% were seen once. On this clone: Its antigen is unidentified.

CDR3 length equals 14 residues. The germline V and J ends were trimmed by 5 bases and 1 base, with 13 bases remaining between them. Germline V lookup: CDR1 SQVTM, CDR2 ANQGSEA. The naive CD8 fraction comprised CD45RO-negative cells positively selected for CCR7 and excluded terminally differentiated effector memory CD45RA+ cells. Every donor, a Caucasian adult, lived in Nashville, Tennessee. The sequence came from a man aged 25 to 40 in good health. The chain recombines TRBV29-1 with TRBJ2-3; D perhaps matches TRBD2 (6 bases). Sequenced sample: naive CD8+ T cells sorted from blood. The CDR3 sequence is CSVFSSSGTDTQYF. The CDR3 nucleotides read TGCAGCGTTTTCTCGTCTAGCGGCACAGATACGCAGTATTTT.